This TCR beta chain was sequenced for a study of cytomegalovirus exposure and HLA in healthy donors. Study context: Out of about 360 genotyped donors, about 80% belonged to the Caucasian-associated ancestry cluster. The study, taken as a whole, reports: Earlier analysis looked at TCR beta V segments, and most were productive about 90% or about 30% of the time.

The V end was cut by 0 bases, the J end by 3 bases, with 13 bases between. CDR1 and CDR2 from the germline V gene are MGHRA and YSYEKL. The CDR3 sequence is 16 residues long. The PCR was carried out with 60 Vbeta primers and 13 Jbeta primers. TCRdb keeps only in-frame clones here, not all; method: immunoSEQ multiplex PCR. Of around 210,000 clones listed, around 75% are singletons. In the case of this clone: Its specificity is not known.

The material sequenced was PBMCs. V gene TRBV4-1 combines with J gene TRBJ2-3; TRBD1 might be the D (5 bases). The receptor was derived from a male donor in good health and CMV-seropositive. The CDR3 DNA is TGCGCCAGCAGCCAAGATCTCGCAGGGAATACAGATACGCAGTATTTT. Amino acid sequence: CASSQDLAGNTDTQYF.